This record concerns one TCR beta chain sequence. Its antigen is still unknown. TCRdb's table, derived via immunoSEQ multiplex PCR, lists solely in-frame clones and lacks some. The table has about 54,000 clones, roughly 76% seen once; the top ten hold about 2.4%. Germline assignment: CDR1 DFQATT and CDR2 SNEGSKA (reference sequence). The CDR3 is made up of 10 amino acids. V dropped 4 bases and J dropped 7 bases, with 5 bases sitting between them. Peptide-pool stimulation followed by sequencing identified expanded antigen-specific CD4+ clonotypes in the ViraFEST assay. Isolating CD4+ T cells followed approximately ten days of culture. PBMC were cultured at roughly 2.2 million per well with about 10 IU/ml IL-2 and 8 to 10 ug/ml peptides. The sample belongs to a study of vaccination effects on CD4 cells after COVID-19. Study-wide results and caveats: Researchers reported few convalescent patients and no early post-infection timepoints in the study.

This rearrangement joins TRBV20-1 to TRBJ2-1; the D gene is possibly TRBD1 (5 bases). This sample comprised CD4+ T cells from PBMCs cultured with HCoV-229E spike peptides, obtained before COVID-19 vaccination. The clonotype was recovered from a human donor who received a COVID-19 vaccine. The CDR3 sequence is CSANRNEQFF. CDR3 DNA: TGCAGTGCTAACAGGAATGAGCAGTTCTTC.